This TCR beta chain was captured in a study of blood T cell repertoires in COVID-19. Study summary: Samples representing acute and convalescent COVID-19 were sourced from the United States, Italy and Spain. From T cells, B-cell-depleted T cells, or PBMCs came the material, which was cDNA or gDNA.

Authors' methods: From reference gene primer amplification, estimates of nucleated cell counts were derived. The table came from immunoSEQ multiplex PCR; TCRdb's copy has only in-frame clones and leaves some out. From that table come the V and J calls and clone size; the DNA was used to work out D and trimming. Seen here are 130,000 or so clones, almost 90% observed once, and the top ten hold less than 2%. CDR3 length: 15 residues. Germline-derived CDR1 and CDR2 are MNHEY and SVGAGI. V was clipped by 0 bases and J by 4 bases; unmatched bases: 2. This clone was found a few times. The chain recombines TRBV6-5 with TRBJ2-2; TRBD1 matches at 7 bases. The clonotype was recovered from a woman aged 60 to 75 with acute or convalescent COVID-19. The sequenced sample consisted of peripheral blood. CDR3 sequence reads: CASSYSQGFTGELFF. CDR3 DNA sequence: TGTGCCAGCAGTTACTCACAGGGGTTCACCGGGGAGCTGTTTTTT.